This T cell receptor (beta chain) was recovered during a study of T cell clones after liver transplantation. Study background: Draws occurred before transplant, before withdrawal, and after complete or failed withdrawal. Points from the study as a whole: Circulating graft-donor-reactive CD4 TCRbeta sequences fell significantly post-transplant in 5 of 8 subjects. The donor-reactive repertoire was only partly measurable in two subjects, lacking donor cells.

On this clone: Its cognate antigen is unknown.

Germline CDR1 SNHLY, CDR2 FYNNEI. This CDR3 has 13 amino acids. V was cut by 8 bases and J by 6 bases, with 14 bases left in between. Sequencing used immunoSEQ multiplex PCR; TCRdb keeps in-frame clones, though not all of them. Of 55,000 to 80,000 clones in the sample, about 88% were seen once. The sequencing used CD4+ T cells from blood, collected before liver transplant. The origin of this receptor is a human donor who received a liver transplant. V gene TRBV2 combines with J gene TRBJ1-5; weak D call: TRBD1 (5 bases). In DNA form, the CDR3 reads TGTGCCAGCCAGGAGGCCGGGGGTCAGCCCCAGCATTTT. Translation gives CASQEAGGQPQHF.